These 20 T cell receptor beta chains were all obtained from the same sample, sequenced in a study of T cells in Graves' hyperthyroidism and ophthalmopathy. TCR beta CDR3 sequences were amplified from RNA transcripts. First-round RT-PCR with HTBI primers amplified the TCR CDR3 region. One entry per CDR3 protein, called by TCRdb with MiXCR from the multiplex PCR reads. The data show a few hundred thousand distinct CDR3 sequences, with about 14% seen just once and roughly 13% held by the top ten. The sequenced material came from blood. The receptors shown here come from a woman in her thirties or forties with Graves' hyperthyroidism that later progressed to Graves' ophthalmopathy.

The table lists this clonotype with many counts. The CDR3 ends on some other residue instead of the conserved phenylalanine or tryptophan, so this is likely a read error. V is TRBV2 and J is TRBJ2-7; D is perhaps TRBD2 (5 bases). CDR3 size: 15 residues. Trimming left V 8 bases short and J 0 bases short, with 17 bases between. Germline V gene data show CDR1 as SNHLY and CDR2 as FYNNEI. CDR3 sequence: CASSLGLVSSYEQYS. The CDR3 DNA reads as TGTGCCAGCTCCCTAGGACTGGTAAGCTCCTACGAGCAGTACTCC.

This clonotype was seen a handful of times. The CDR3 region is CASSSRQGWELFF. CDR3 coding DNA: TGTGCCAGCAGCTCGAGACAGGGATGGGAGCTGTTTTTT. This chain joins TRBV11-2 and TRBJ2-2, with 7 positions matching TRBD1. CDR1 is SGHAT, CDR2 FQNNGV, per germline. The CDR3 sequence is 13 residues long. The ends lost 4 bases at V and 9 bases at J; junction bases unmatched: 5.

This clonotype was counted ten times or more. The chain employs TRBV18 and TRBJ1-2; a possible D gene is TRBD1 (6 bases). Trimming took 3 bases from V and 4 from J, leaving 9 bases between them. Germline loops: CDR1 KGHSH, CDR2 LQKENI. The CDR3 has 13 residues. The CDR3 region is CASSPDSIYGYTF. DNA of the CDR3: TGTGCCAGCTCACCGGACAGCATCTATGGCTACACCTTC. Full variable domain (remainder filled in from reference TRBV18 and TRBJ1-2): NAGVMQNPRHLVRRRGQEARLRCSPMKGHSHVYWYRQLPEEGLKFMVYLQKENIIDESGMPKERFSAEFPKEGPSILRIQQVVRGDSAAYFCASSPDSIYGYTFGSGTRLTVV.

The rearrangement links TRBV28 to TRBJ2-1; TRBD1 aligns across 8 bases. Germline assignment: CDR1 MDHEN and CDR2 SYDVKM. V lost 5 bases, J lost 0 bases, and 6 bases stayed unmatched. CDR3 length equals 16 residues. DNA of the CDR3: TGTGCCAGCAGTCAACAAACAGGGGGCTCCTACAATGAGCAGTTCTTC. This encodes CASSQQTGGSYNEQFF.

This clonotype has a count of ten or more. The CDR3 sequence: CASSLLSRGSSVEETQYF. Written as DNA, the CDR3 is TGCGCCAGCAGCCTCCTAAGCAGAGGGTCTAGCGTAGAAGAGACCCAGTACTTC. The J gene is TRBJ2-5, the V gene TRBV4-1; maybe TRBD2 (6 bases). CDR3 length equals 18 residues. V was shortened by 4 bases and J by 3 bases, with 24 bases between the two germline ends. CDR1 and CDR2 from the germline V gene are MGHRA and YSYEKL.

The V call is TRBV25-1, the J call TRBJ2-7; 12 nucleotides agree with TRBD2. CDR3 length equals 16 residues. V dropped 5 bases and J dropped 4; count of bases not matched to a gene: 9. CDR1 is MGHDK, CDR2 SYGVNS, per germline. The CDR3 loop reads CASSRRLAGVSYEQYF. The CDR3, as DNA: TGTGCCAGCAGTAGACGACTAGCGGGAGTGAGTTACGAGCAGTACTTC.

V and J are TRBV6-1 and TRBJ2-1; 7 bases fit TRBD1. CDR3 length equals 13 residues. V lost 7 bases and J lost 8; bases outside the gene matches: 8. Germline V lookup: CDR1 MNHNS, CDR2 SASEGT. DNA for the CDR3: TGTGCCAGCATTGACAGGGACACCGATGAGCAGTTCTTC. It is translated as CASIDRDTDEQFF.

The chain uses TRBV4-2 and TRBJ2-1; 9 bases map to TRBD2. The CDR3 loop spans 16 amino acids. Germline V lookup: CDR1 LGHNA, CDR2 YNFKEQ. V lost 1 base to trimming and J lost 4 bases; unmatched junction nucleotides: 5. The chain's CDR3 is CASSQVGTSQYNEQFF. The CDR3 coding sequence is TGTGCCAGCAGCCAAGTGGGGACTAGCCAATACAATGAGCAGTTCTTC.

The chain links TRBV30 to TRBJ1-4; unclear D gene. The CDR3 length is 16 residues. Germline CDR1 is GTSNPN and CDR2 is SVGIG (reference sequence). The V gene lost 0 bases and the J gene lost 5 bases, with 16 bases spanning the gap. The CDR3 DNA sequence: TGTGCCTGGAGTGTACGGGTTCCTCGGGAGAATGAAAAACTGTTTTTT. It specifies CAWSVRVPRENEKLFF.

This clonotype was observed at least ten times. This rearrangement joins TRBV5-1 to TRBJ2-5; TRBD2 matches at 9 bases. V shed 2 bases, J shed 9 bases, and the junction held 11 bases outside the gene matches. The CDR3 length is 15 residues. Per the germline V gene, CDR1 is SGHRS and CDR2 is YFSETQ. The CDR3 sequence: CASSFVTGTSFSQYF. CDR3 in DNA: TGCGCCAGCAGCTTCGTTACCGGGACTAGCTTCTCCCAGTACTTC.

This clonotype has ten or more counts. The chain links TRBV11-2 to TRBJ2-1, with D tentatively TRBD1 or TRBD2 (5 bases each). Germline V gives CDR1 SGHAT, CDR2 FQNNGV. Trimming cost V 1 base and J 4 bases, with 14 bases left between them. The CDR3 has 16 residues. CDR3 in amino acids: CASSLAPGRLYNEQFF. The CDR3 DNA follows: TGTGCCAGCAGCTTAGCTCCGGGACGGTTATACAATGAGCAGTTCTTC.

This clonotype was seen a few times. V usage is TRBV28 and J usage is TRBJ1-1; D call uncertain. The germline V and J ends were trimmed by 8 bases and 7 bases, with 11 bases remaining between them. This CDR3 is built from 11 residues. Looked up from germline, CDR1 is MDHEN and CDR2 is SYDVKM. CDR3 region: CASPDGFEAFF. CDR3 in DNA: TGTGCCAGCCCCGACGGTTTTGAAGCTTTCTTT.

The gene calls are TRBV19 and TRBJ2-1; 13 nucleotides align to TRBD2. The CDR3 consists of 13 residues. V was pared by 9 bases and J by 8 bases, with 4 bases of the junction left unmatched. The germline CDR1 and CDR2 sequences are LNHDA and SQIVND (reference sequence). The CDR3 sequence: CASGLAGDYEQFF. The CDR3 nucleotides read TGTGCCAGCGGACTAGCGGGAGACTATGAGCAGTTCTTC.

This clonotype was counted at least ten times. The V and J genes are TRBV27 and TRBJ1-6, with D unresolved. The CDR3 extends over 12 amino acids. Trimming stripped 6 bases from V and 4 bases from J, with 4 bases between. CDR1 is MNHEY and CDR2 is SMNVEV in the germline V gene (reference sequence). CDR3 bases: TGTGCCAGCAGCCTTTATAATTCACCCCTCCACTTT. As protein: CASSLYNSPLHF.

The rearrangement uses TRBV27 and TRBJ1-5; unclear D gene. This CDR3 comprises 17 residues. Germline loops: CDR1 MNHEY, CDR2 SMNVEV (reference sequence). Trimming stripped 6 bases from V and 0 bases from J, with 18 bases between. CDR3 bases: TGTGCCAGCAGCCTCGGGAACACATTCGATAGCAATCAGCCCCAGCATTTT. It is translated as CASSLGNTFDSNQPQHF.

This clonotype was observed many times. V is TRBV10-3 and J is TRBJ1-6, with a possible D match to TRBD1 (6 bases). This CDR3 has 13 amino acids. CDR1 and CDR2 from the germline V gene are ENHRY and SYGVKD. The V and J ends lost 10 bases and 5 bases respectively, with 12 bases between them. The CDR3 here is CATRQVDNSPLHF. The CDR3 region has the DNA TGTGCCACCAGACAGGTGGATAATTCACCCCTCCACTTT.

The rearrangement joins TRBV29-1 to TRBJ2-1; 8 bases map to TRBD2. CDR3 length equals 14 residues. Germline V CDR1 and CDR2: SQVTM, ANQGSEA. With V trimmed by 6 bases and J by 6 bases, 10 bases remained unmatched. The CDR3 DNA sequence: TGCAGCGTGGGGGGAGCGGGAGTTCCCAATGAGCAGTTCTTC. It is translated as CSVGGAGVPNEQFF.

This clonotype was observed at least ten times. The J gene is TRBJ2-5, the V gene TRBV28; 7 bases align to TRBD2. Trimming at V came to 5 bases and at J to 3 bases, leaving 15 bases not matched to a gene. The CDR3 loop spans 17 amino acids. Germline V gene data show CDR1 as MDHEN and CDR2 as SYDVKM. The CDR3 DNA reads as TGTGCCAGCAGTCTGCCATTACCGGGAGGCGCGGAAGAGACCCAGTACTTC. Protein sequence: CASSLPLPGGAEETQYF. Full variable domain (outside the CDR3, taken from reference TRBV28 and TRBJ2-5): DVKVTQSSRYLVKRTGEKVFLECVQDMDHENMFWYRQDPGLGLRLIYFSYDVKMKEKGDIPEGYSVSREKKERFSLILESASTNQTSMYLCASSLPLPGGAEETQYFGPGTRLLVL.

The gene calls are TRBV5-1 and TRBJ2-2; 10 positions agree with TRBD2. Germline CDR1 and CDR2: SGHRS and YFSETQ. The CDR3 extends over 20 amino acids. J lost 4 bases, V lost 2 bases, and 17 bases had no gene match. Here the CDR3 DNA reads TGCGCCAGCAGCTTTTATTACACAGCGGGAGGGCCCTCTGGCACCGGGGAGCTGTTTTTT. It specifies CASSFYYTAGGPSGTGELFF.

In its sample, this clonotype was seen many times. The chain carries TRBV19 and TRBJ1-5; D is uncertain. This CDR3 comprises 13 residues. Germline CDR1 and CDR2: LNHDA and SQIVND (reference sequence). The germline V and J ends were trimmed by 7 bases and 4 bases, with 11 bases remaining between them. Here the CDR3 reads CASTLDRNQPQHF. In nucleotides, the CDR3 is TGTGCCAGTACTCTGGACCGTAATCAGCCCCAGCATTTT.